This T cell receptor beta chain was identified during a study of beta chain features in type 1 diabetes. Every isolated RNA sample was fully reverse transcribed, so sequencing captured expressed TCRB transcripts. Assay: immunoSEQ multiplex PCR; the TCRdb copy retains only in-frame clones and omits some. Among 600,000 to 700,000 clones listed, 12% were seen once. Study outcomes and limitations: For Type 1 diabetes patients, all four CD4+ subsets carried TCRB CDR3s that were moderately but significantly shorter.

Germline lookup yields CDR1 MDHEN and CDR2 SYDVKM. Trimming took off 8 bases at V and 3 bases at J, with 8 bases between the two ends. This CDR3 has 11 amino acids. This clone was counted ten times or more. No antigen is known for it. The clonotype originates from a man aged 30 to 45 with type 1 diabetes. This rearrangement joins TRBV28 to TRBJ2-7; maybe TRBD2 (6 bases). Sequenced sample: naive CD4+ T cells from blood. CDR3 sequence: CASQGGYEQYF. The CDR3 region has the DNA TGTGCCAGCCAGGGAGGCTACGAGCAGTACTTC.